The rows below give T cell receptor beta chains drawn from one sample of a study of OX40 agonist ivuxolimab in advanced cancers. TCRdb's copy holds only in-frame clones and misses some; the assay was immunoSEQ multiplex PCR. The data show tens of thousands of clones, around 94% seen once. The sample consisted of CD4+ or CD8+ T cells sorted from blood, taken in a trial of the OX40 agonist ivuxolimab. These receptor sequences come from an adult with an advanced solid tumor such as melanoma, head and neck, liver or kidney cancer. Both conserved end residues are part of each CDR3.

v_call: TRBV5-4
j_call: TRBJ2-7
cdr3_length: 15
cdr3_aa: CASSPGQGRAYEQYF

v_call: TRBV27
j_call: TRBJ1-2
cdr3_length: 15
cdr3_aa: CASTPGGGSIYGYTF

v_call: TRBV5-4
j_call: TRBJ1-1
cdr3_length: 14
cdr3_aa: CASSQQGGNTEAFF

v_call: TRBV4-3
j_call: TRBJ2-1
cdr3_length: 13
cdr3_aa: CASSSGLPSEQFF

v_call: TRBV4-3
j_call: TRBJ2-2
cdr3_length: 18
cdr3_aa: CASSQDEGLAGRGGELFF

v_call: TRBV6-5
j_call: TRBJ2-7
cdr3_length: 16
cdr3_aa: CASSYSRTGNTYEQYF

v_call: TRBV27
j_call: TRBJ1-1
cdr3_length: 17
cdr3_aa: CASSTHVALAMNTEAFF

v_call: TRBV6-1
j_call: TRBJ1-5
cdr3_length: 16
cdr3_aa: CASSEAGLLGNQPQHF

v_call: TRBV27
j_call: TRBJ1-1
cdr3_length: 15
cdr3_aa: CASTRTGDMNTEAFF

v_call: TRBV5-3
j_call: TRBJ2-2
cdr3_length: 14
cdr3_aa: CARSLVGRSGELFF

v_call: TRBV27
j_call: TRBJ1-1
cdr3_length: 15
cdr3_aa: CASSLSGSMNTEAFF